Sequencing of this T cell receptor (beta chain) was carried out in a study of cytomegalovirus exposure and HLA in healthy donors. For this clone: Its specificity is not known.

The V gene's germline CDR1 is MNHNY and CDR2 SVGAGI (reference sequence). The CDR3 has 13 amino acids. V lost 0 bases and J 3 bases, leaving 5 bases between the germline ends. Overall study findings and caveats: Among TCR beta chains of equal frequency, HLA-associated ones were more clonally expanded in a later analysis. A later analysis associated some 16,000 TCR beta sequences with HLA alleles at a 0.05 false discovery rate.

Each of the donors was a healthy bone marrow donor. 13 Jbeta primers and 60 Vbeta primers were used for the PCR. Profiled with immunoSEQ multiplex PCR; TCRdb holds only in-frame clones, not every one. The sample records more than 65,000 clones, around 67% being singletons. This sequence originates from a woman aged 45 to 65 in good health and CMV-seropositive. The rearrangement joins TRBV6-6 to TRBJ1-1; D call uncertain. Sequencing was carried out using PBMCs. DNA of the CDR3: TGTGCCAGCAGTTACTCGAGGGACACTGAAGCTTTCTTT. Translation gives CASSYSRDTEAFF.